Below are 10 T cell receptor beta chains sequenced from a single sample in a study of T cell repertoires in cytomegalovirus infection. From the reads, TCRdb called clonotypes with MiXCR, one entry per CDR3 protein. The data contain over 250,000 distinct CDR3 sequences, around 20% of them singletons. Their recognized antigens are unknown. This specimen was cultured PBMCs, taken from culture after CMV antigen stimulation. These receptors were obtained from a human donor in good health (CMV status not recorded). Some clones in this sample may be carry-over from other donors' samples.

The chain's CDR3 is CASSPFSNQPQHF. In DNA form, the CDR3 reads TGTGCCAGTAGTCCTTTTAGCAATCAGCCCCAGCATTTT. The chain carries TRBV19 and TRBJ1-5; no definite D call. Germline CDR1 reads LNHDA; CDR2 reads SQIVND (reference sequence). The CDR3 sequence is 13 residues long. V was trimmed by 5 bases and J by 0 bases, leaving 5 bases between them.

The genes are TRBV9 and TRBJ2-7; D perhaps matches TRBD2 (6 bases). The CDR3 is made up of 14 amino acids. Trimming took 0 bases from V and 7 from J, leaving 14 bases between them. Germline CDR1 is SGDLS and CDR2 is YYNGEE. CDR3 bases: TGTGCCAGCAGCGTAGTCCGGACTAATGGGGAGCAGTACGTC. Translating it yields CASSVVRTNGEQYV.

The gene calls are TRBV24-1 and TRBJ2-1, with 9 bases matching TRBD2. The germline CDR1 and CDR2 sequences are KGHDR and SFDVKD. After removal of 3 bases from V and 11 bases from J, the junction contained 4 bases not matched to a gene. The CDR3 spans 13 residues. The CDR3 protein is CATSDPGTSKQFF. Here the CDR3 DNA reads TGTGCCACCAGTGATCCCGGGACTAGCAAGCAGTTCTTC.

The V call is TRBV5-1, the J call TRBJ2-1; D is undetermined. Germline CDR1 and CDR2: SGHRS and YFSETQ. The CDR3 extends over 15 amino acids. V was cut by 3 bases and J by 6 bases, with 16 bases left in between. CDR3 sequence reads: CASSSYKSATNEQFF. CDR3 DNA sequence: TGCGCCAGCAGCTCGTACAAGTCTGCCACCAATGAGCAGTTCTTC.

The CDR3 coding sequence is TGTGCCAGCAGCCTACCAGGGGCGAGGCACACTGAAGCTTTCTTT. Its translation: CASSLPGARHTEAFF. The V gene is TRBV14, the J gene TRBJ1-1; maybe TRBD1 (6 bases). Trimming took off 4 bases at V and 3 bases at J, with 15 bases between the two ends. CDR1 is SGHDN and CDR2 is FVKESK in the germline V gene. The CDR3 consists of 15 residues.

The chain links TRBV28 to TRBJ2-5; the match to TRBD2 covers 7 bases. V gave up 8 bases and J gave up 5 bases; unmatched junction bases: 8. This CDR3 contains 13 residues. Germline V lookup: CDR1 MDHEN, CDR2 SYDVKM. The CDR3 protein is CASGPGGRETQYF. Written as DNA, the CDR3 is TGTGCCAGCGGACCGGGAGGACGGGAGACCCAGTACTTC. Using reference TRBV28 and TRBJ2-5 for the parts outside the CDR3, the full variable domain is DVKVTQSSRYLVKRTGEKVFLECVQDMDHENMFWYRQDPGLGLRLIYFSYDVKMKEKGDIPEGYSVSREKKERFSLILESASTNQTSMYLCASGPGGRETQYFGPGTRLLVL.

This clonotype appeared many times. The chain carries TRBV7-2 and TRBJ2-2; 9 bases match TRBD2. Trimming cost V 6 bases and J 6 bases; bases outside gene matches: 5. The V gene's germline CDR1 is SGHTA and CDR2 FQGNSA. This CDR3 contains 14 residues. The CDR3 protein is CASRRTSEAGELFF. The CDR3 nucleotides read TGTGCCAGCAGGAGGACTAGCGAGGCCGGGGAGCTGTTTTTT.

This clonotype was observed at least ten times. The chain carries TRBV7-2 and TRBJ2-3, with D unresolved. The germline V gene encodes CDR1 SGHTA and CDR2 FQGNSA. CDR3 length: 12 residues. V was shortened by 6 bases and J by 5 bases, with 9 bases between the two germline ends. CDR3 region: CASSRDLDTQYF. CDR3 nucleotides: TGTGCCAGCAGTCGCGACCTAGATACGCAGTATTTT.

This sequence joins TRBV6-2 or TRBV6-3 and TRBJ1-1; the D gene is possibly TRBD1 (6 bases). V lost 7 bases and J lost 6, with 18 bases in between. Germline loops: CDR1 MNHEY, CDR2 SVGEGT. This CDR3 region has 14 residues. The CDR3 nucleotides are TGTGCCAGCACCTACCGGGGGCGCGGTGCTGAAGCTTTCTTT. It translates to CASTYRGRGAEAFF.

This clonotype occurred a few times. V and J are TRBV19 and TRBJ1-1, with D uncertain. The V end lost 5 bases, the J end lost 1 base, and 8 bases lay between the germline ends. Germline CDR1 and CDR2: LNHDA and SQIVND (reference sequence). There are 13 residues in the CDR3. The DNA for the CDR3 is TGTGCCAGTAGTGTCCAGCAGAACACTGAAGCTTTCTTT. This translates into CASSVQQNTEAFF. The whole variable domain, remainder taken from reference TRBV19 and TRBJ1-1, is DGGITQSPKYLFRKEGQNVTLSCEQNLNHDAMYWYRQDPGQGLRLIYYSQIVNDFQKGDIAEGYSVSREKKESFPLTVTSAQKNPTAFYLCASSVQQNTEAFFGQGTRLTVV.